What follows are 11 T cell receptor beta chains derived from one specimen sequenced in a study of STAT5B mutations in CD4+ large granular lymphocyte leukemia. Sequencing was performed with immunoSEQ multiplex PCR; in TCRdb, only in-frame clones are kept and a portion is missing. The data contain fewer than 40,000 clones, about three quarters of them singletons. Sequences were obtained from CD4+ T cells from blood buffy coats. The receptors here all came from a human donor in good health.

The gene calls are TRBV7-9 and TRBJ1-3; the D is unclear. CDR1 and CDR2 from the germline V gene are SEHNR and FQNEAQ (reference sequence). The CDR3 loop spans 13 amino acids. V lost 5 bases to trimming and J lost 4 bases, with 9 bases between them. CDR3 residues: CASSRRDGNTIYF. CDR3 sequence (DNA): TGTGCCAGCAGCCGGAGAGACGGAAACACCATATATTTT.

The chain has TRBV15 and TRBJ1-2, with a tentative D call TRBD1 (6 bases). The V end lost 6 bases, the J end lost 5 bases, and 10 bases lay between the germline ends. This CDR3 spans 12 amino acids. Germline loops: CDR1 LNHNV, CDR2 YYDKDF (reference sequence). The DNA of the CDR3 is TGTGCCACCAGGGGGGGGCCTTATGGCTACACCTTC. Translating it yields CATRGGPYGYTF.

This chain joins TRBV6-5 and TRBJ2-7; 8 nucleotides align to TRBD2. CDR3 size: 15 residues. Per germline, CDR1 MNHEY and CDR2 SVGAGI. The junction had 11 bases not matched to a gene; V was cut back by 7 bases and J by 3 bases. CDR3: CASKTGSGAIYEQYF. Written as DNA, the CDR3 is TGTGCCAGCAAGACAGGTAGCGGGGCCATCTACGAGCAGTACTTC.

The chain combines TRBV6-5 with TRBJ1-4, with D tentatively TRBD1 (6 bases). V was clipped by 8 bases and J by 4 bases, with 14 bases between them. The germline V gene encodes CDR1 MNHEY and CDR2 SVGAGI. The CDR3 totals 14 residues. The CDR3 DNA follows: TGTGCCAGCTCCCCGTGGGGGCTTAATGAAAAACTGTTTTTT. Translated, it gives CASSPWGLNEKLFF.

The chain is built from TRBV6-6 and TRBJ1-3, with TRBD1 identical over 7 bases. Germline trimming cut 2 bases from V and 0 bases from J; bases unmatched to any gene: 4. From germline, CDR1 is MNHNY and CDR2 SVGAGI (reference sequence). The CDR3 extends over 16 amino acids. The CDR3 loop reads CASSYNQGDSGNTIYF. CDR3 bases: TGTGCCAGCAGTTACAATCAGGGGGACTCTGGAAACACCATATATTTT.

Here the CDR3 DNA reads TGTGCCACCAGCAGAGGGTCGGGCGCGAGCTCCTACAATGAGCAGTTCTTC. Its translation: CATSRGSGASSYNEQFF. This chain connects TRBV15 to TRBJ2-1; no reliable D call. Trimming took off 1 base at V and 0 bases at J, with 13 bases between the two ends. In germline, CDR1 is LNHNV, CDR2 YYDKDF (reference sequence). The CDR3 runs 17 residues.

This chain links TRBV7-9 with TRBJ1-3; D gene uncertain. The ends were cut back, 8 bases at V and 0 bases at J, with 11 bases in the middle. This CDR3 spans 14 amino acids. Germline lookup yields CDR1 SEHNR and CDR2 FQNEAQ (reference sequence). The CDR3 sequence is CASGPRSSGNTIYF. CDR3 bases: TGTGCCAGCGGACCACGGAGCTCTGGAAACACCATATATTTT. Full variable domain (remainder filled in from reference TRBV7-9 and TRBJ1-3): DTGVSQNPRHKITKRGQNVTFRCDPISEHNRLYWYRQTLGQGPEFLTYFQNEAQLEKSRLLSDRFSAERPKGSFSTLEIQRTEQGDSAMYLCASGPRSSGNTIYFGEGSWLTVV.

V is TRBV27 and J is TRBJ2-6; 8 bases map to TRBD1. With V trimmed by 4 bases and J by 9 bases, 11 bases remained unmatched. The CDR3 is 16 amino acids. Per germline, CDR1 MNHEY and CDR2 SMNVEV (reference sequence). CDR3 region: CASSSWVGQGGNVLTF. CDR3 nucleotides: TGTGCCAGCAGTTCATGGGTCGGACAGGGTGGCAACGTCCTGACTTTC.

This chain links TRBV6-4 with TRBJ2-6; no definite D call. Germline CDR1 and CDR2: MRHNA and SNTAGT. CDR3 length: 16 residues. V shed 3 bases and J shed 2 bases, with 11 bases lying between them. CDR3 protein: CASSDSPQPGANVLTF. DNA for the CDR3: TGTGCCAGCAGTGATTCCCCCCAACCTGGGGCCAACGTCCTGACTTTC.

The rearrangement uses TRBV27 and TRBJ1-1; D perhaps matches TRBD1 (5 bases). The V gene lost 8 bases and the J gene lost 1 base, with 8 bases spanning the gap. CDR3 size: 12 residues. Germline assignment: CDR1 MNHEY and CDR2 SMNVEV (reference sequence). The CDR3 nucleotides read TGTGCCAGCGGGAGGGGGAACACTGAAGCTTTCTTT. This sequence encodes CASGRGNTEAFF.

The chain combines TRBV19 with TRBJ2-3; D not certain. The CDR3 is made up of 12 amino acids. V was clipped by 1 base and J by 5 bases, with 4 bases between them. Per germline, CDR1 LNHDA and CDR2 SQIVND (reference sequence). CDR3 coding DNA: TGTGCCAGTAGTATAGGTAGAGATACGCAGTATTTT. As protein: CASSIGRDTQYF.